This T cell receptor (beta chain) was sequenced for a study of blood T cells in healthy people across ages. Study-wide results and limits: CMV infection status of these donors was not known.

It was with a sample-barcoded 5' primer and a J-beta primer mix that a second PCR of about 6 to 11 cycles was run. Template switching added a 12-random-nucleotide identifier to every cDNA molecule. All samples yielded 3 million or more CDR3-containing paired-end reads. TCRdb reprocessed the 5' RACE reads with MiXCR, giving one entry per CDR3 protein. The top ten clones hold about 3.8% of a sample with 1.4 million or so distinct CDR3 sequences, 35% to 45% of them seen once. The CDR3 runs 16 residues. The V gene's germline CDR1 is MNHEY and CDR2 SMNVEV (reference sequence). V was clipped by 2 bases and J by 4 bases; unmatched bases: 9. This clonotype came up a few times. Its target is unknown. The donors, all healthy, were Caucasians living in Russia, aged roughly 6 to 90.

The gene calls are TRBV27 and TRBJ1-2, with TRBD1 matching 8 bases. The receptor comes from a woman between 18 and 30 years old in good health. The specimen sequenced was blood. In nucleotides, the CDR3 is TGTGCCAGCAGTTTAAGCCCGGGACAGGCCTTCTATGGCTACACCTTC. Its protein is CASSLSPGQAFYGYTF.